This TCR beta chain was observed in a study of shared clonotypes between healthy human individuals (dated by TCRdb to 2020 to 2022). Turning to the overall study: The cohort included a few men and a couple of women between 18 and 49 years of age. Blood TCR repertoires of four to six healthy adults were deeply sequenced to estimate repertoire size and the extent of clonotype sharing between individuals. Leukapheresis yielded between about 0.9 and 9 billion PBMCs per donor. For each donor, three plates each were used for CD4 naive and CD4 memory, two plates were used for CD8 naive, and one plate was used for CD8 memory. To increase sequencing depth and limit assay-specific biases, TCR repertoire library preparation and sequencing were carried out by different laboratories using diverse techniques. Here is what the overall study found, with its caveats: Compared with non-shared clonotypes, the clonotypes found in all four sorted-subset donors had higher generation probabilities. The small number of donors limited the genetic and exposure-history diversity represented. Sampling was limited to blood, and TCR repertoires in tissue likely differ from TCR repertoires in blood. Based on pairwise subsampling, the degree of clonotype sharing among donors was expected to be affected by sequencing depth. Rarefaction of sorted-subset datasets indicated incomplete sequencing despite the large sequencing depth. Naive subsets generally had larger estimated clonotype richness than memory subsets did. Sharing across several donors was observed for approximately 5% of naive CD4, over 3% of naive CD8, roughly 2.3% of memory CD4, and roughly 0.43% of memory CD8 clonotypes.

Healthy HIV-negative adults with no recently reported acute infections or vaccinations were included as donors. Every donor was a Caucasian adult living in Nashville, Tennessee, USA. CD4+ T cells were enriched by magnetic negative selection, after which naive cells were positively selected on CD45RA and the negative fraction was taken as the memory subset. Blood was collected by leukapheresis, and PBMCs were isolated by Ficoll-Histopaque density gradient centrifugation and then cryopreserved in liquid nitrogen vapor phase. Analytical flow cytometry was used to check the purity and quantity of each magnetically sorted T cell population. From each sorted fraction, genomic DNA was isolated and quantified by UV absorbance on a Nanodrop 2000c. Using the deep immunoSEQ assay, multiplex PCR amplified TCR CDR3 regions from genomic DNA. Genomic DNA extracted from each cell subset was distributed evenly over all wells of several immunoSEQ 96-well plates, and each plate served as one replicate. For sorted subsets, around 200 ng genomic DNA, equal to about 30,000 T cell genomes, was loaded into each replicate PCR. The purified libraries were quantified using a Qubit 3.0 fluorometer, sized with a Bioanalyzer 2100, and then quantified again using the KAPA Library Quantification kit. Each immunoSEQ 96-well plate was sequenced on its own single-read 150-cycle Illumina NextSeq 550 flow cell. Under the source paper's analysis protocol: Because the immunoSEQ output included only junctional sequences and no quality scores, the filtering could not be the same as the filtering used for full-length reads. Sequences were annotated with PyIR, a Python wrapper for IgBLAST v1.9, using IMGT germline references to assign V/J genes and CDR3. Reads were filtered out if the reads had weak V/J assignments (E-value above 1e-6), no CDR3, stop codons, out-of-frame junctions, or ambiguous translated residues. V3J clonotypes were defined as sequences sharing the same inferred V gene, J gene, and CDR3 amino acid sequence. Percentage overlap between repertoires was calculated by dividing the number of shared unique clonotypes by the size of the smaller repertoire. Repertoire richness was assessed with RTK rarefaction, the Chao1 estimator, and Recon v2.1 estimates of unobserved clonotypes. Generation probabilities were computed with OLGA for all TCRbeta clonotypes obtained by the gDNA method from several donors. As stored in TCRdb, this immuneACCESS dataset retains in-frame rearrangements with V and J assigned. A fraction of the clones does not appear; measured against another copy, unresolved V genes explain less than half of the discrepancy, and the remainder lacks a known reason. V, J and clone size derive from that table, while D and trimming were established from the DNA sequence. The sample table records more than 2 million clones; 90% to 95% of these occur just once. Roughly 0.13% of the sample is held by the ten biggest clonotypes.

Spanning cysteine to phenylalanine, the CDR3 consists of 15 amino acids. Only CDR3 DNA remains: 45 bases, in frame from the first base. The germline V gene encodes CDR1 MNHEY and CDR2 SVGAGI. V sheds 2 bases and J sheds 5 bases, leaving 15 bases between their ends. Of note for this clone: No antigen is known for it. Per-base qualities were not stored, and no clone one base away is much larger.

The source is a man between 18 and 35 years old in good health. Recombination linked TRBV6-5 to TRBJ2-5; the D gene is tentatively TRBD1 or TRBD2, each matching 6 bases. Specimen: naive CD4+ T cells sorted from blood. The cell subset or site tag for this specimen amounts to: CD45RA+ positively selected. The CDR3 region: CASSYRNRGRETQYF. The sequenced DNA is TGTGCCAGCAGTTACCGAAACCGGGGGCGGGAGACCCAGTACTTC.